These 17 T cell receptor beta chains were sequenced from one sample in a study of T cell responses to AZD1222 COVID-19 vaccine. The protocol was immunoSEQ multiplex PCR, while the TCRdb copy is restricted to in-frame clones and leaves out a portion. This sample yields just under 55,000 clones, of which 87% are seen a single time; less than 5% belongs to the top ten. The sample in question was peripheral blood, obtained on day 0 of AZD1222 vaccination. These receptors were obtained from an adult in good health.

The chain uses TRBV11-3 and TRBJ1-1; 10 bases map to TRBD1. This CDR3 spans 16 amino acids. In germline, CDR1 is SGHNT, CDR2 YENEEA. V shed 4 bases and J 3 bases; nucleotides not matched to a gene: 8. Here the CDR3 reads CASSSMTGTGDTEAFF. The CDR3 region has the DNA TGTGCCAGCAGCTCTATGACCGGGACAGGGGACACTGAAGCTTTCTTT.

This clone was recorded only once. In nucleotides, the CDR3 is TGCGCCAGCAGCCATGGGACCGAGAACTATGGCTACACCTTC. Translation: CASSHGTENYGYTF. The J gene is TRBJ1-2, the V gene TRBV4-1, with D possibly being TRBD1 (5 bases). CDR1 and CDR2 from the germline V gene are MGHRA and YSYEKL. Trimming left V 3 bases short and J 2 bases short, with 10 bases between. The CDR3 is made up of 14 amino acids.

This clone was counted a single time. This chain uses TRBV6-1 with TRBJ2-5; TRBD1 agrees at 9 bases. J lost 4 bases, V lost 4 bases, and 10 bases had no gene match. The CDR3 consists of 16 residues. Germline CDR1 MNHNS, CDR2 SASEGT. The CDR3 DNA is TGTGCCAGCAGTGGGATTAAGGGACAGGGCTCAGAGACCCAGTACTTC. Amino acids: CASSGIKGQGSETQYF.

V usage is TRBV30 and J usage is TRBJ2-5, with 7 bases fitting TRBD1. Losses at the gene ends were 3 bases for V and 2 bases for J; bases not matched to a gene: 6. The CDR3 runs 14 residues. Germline V CDR1 and CDR2: GTSNPN, SVGIG (reference sequence). This chain's CDR3 is CAWSETGVQETQYF. The CDR3 bases are TGTGCCTGGAGCGAAACAGGGGTACAAGAGACCCAGTACTTC. The full variable domain, rest sourced from reference TRBV30 and TRBJ2-5, is SQTIHQWPATLVQPVGSPLSLECTVEGTSNPNLYWYRQAAGRGLQLLFYSVGIGQISSEVPQNLSASRPQDRQFILSSKKLLLSDSGFYLCAWSETGVQETQYFGPGTRLLVL.

The V and J genes are TRBV12-5 and TRBJ2-7; 8 bases match TRBD1. This CDR3 has 11 amino acids. With V trimmed by 5 bases and J by 9 bases, 3 bases remained unmatched. CDR1 is LGHNT, CDR2 FRNRAP, per germline. As DNA, the CDR3 is TGTGCTAGTGGTCGTACAGGGGGGCAGTACTTC. Amino acids: CASGRTGGQYF.

The chain couples TRBV24-1 to TRBJ2-2, with TRBD1 matching over 9 bases. CDR3 length: 16 amino acids. Germline CDR1 and CDR2: KGHDR and SFDVKD. Trimming took 3 bases from V and 3 from J; bases not matched to a gene: 4. CDR3: CATSDRTGAYTGELFF. The CDR3 DNA reads as TGTGCCACCAGTGATCGGACAGGGGCCTACACCGGGGAGCTGTTTTTT.

The rearrangement uses TRBV4-1 and TRBJ2-3, with 10 nucleotides matching TRBD1. V was clipped by 3 bases and J by 1 base; unmatched bases: 7. There are 17 residues in the CDR3. CDR1 MGHRA and CDR2 YSYEKL come from the germline V gene. The CDR3 sequence: CASSHQMGTGGTDTQYF. CDR3 DNA sequence: TGCGCCAGCAGCCACCAAATGGGGACAGGGGGCACAGATACGCAGTATTTT.

V and J are TRBV28 and TRBJ2-1; D not resolved. This CDR3 has 15 residues. Trimming took 3 bases from V and 2 from J, leaving 11 bases between them. The germline CDR1 and CDR2 sequences are MDHEN and SYDVKM. CDR3 nucleotides: TGTGCCAGCAGTTTTGTCTTCAAGGCCTACAATGAGCAGTTCTTC. This codes for CASSFVFKAYNEQFF. Filled out from reference TRBV28 and TRBJ2-1, the complete variable domain reads DVKVTQSSRYLVKRTGEKVFLECVQDMDHENMFWYRQDPGLGLRLIYFSYDVKMKEKGDIPEGYSVSREKKERFSLILESASTNQTSMYLCASSFVFKAYNEQFFGPGTRLTVL.

The genes are TRBV4-2 and TRBJ1-3; 11 nucleotides align to TRBD1. Germline V gene lookup returns CDR1 LGHNA and CDR2 YNFKEQ. The V and J ends lost 1 base and 4 bases, in that order; junction bases with no gene match: 6. This CDR3 is 17 amino acids long. CDR3 sequence (DNA): TGTGCCAGCAGCCAAGGGTGGACAGGGGGCGAGGGAAACACCATATATTTT. Protein: CASSQGWTGGEGNTIYF.

The V gene is TRBV24-1, the J gene TRBJ2-1; 10 positions agree with TRBD2. The ends lost 3 bases at V and 8 bases at J; junction bases unmatched: 9. Germline V gives CDR1 KGHDR, CDR2 SFDVKD. The CDR3 contains 16 residues. CDR3 residues: CATSDPQRGGRDEQFF. The CDR3 DNA is TGTGCCACCAGTGATCCCCAGCGGGGGGGCCGGGATGAGCAGTTCTTC.

This chain links TRBV11-2 with TRBJ2-1; 15 nucleotides align to TRBD2. The CDR3 covers 18 residues. CDR1 SGHAT and CDR2 FQNNGV come from the germline V gene. With V trimmed by 5 bases and J by 0 bases, 5 bases remained unmatched. CDR3 nucleotide sequence: TGTGCCAGCAGCCCAGGGACTAGCGGGAGGACCTCCTACAATGAGCAGTTCTTC. Protein sequence: CASSPGTSGRTSYNEQFF.

The CDR3 nucleotides are TGCGCCAGCAGCCAAGTGGGGACGCCCCTGGGGGCTTTCTTT. Encoded protein: CASSQVGTPLGAFF. V usage is TRBV4-1 and J usage is TRBJ1-1, with a possible D match to TRBD1 (5 bases). CDR1 is MGHRA, CDR2 YSYEKL, per germline. The CDR3 covers 14 residues. Trimming took off 1 base at V and 11 bases at J, with 17 bases between the two ends.

J is TRBJ1-1 and V is TRBV27; the match to TRBD1 covers 8 bases. Germline CDR1 reads MNHEY; CDR2 reads SMNVEV (reference sequence). The CDR3 sequence is 16 residues long. V lost 2 bases to trimming and J lost 1 base; unmatched junction nucleotides: 6. The CDR3 here is CASSLRFTGGNTEAFF. The DNA for the CDR3 is TGTGCCAGCAGTTTACGGTTTACAGGGGGGAACACTGAAGCTTTCTTT.

V usage is TRBV9 and J usage is TRBJ2-7, with D possibly matching TRBD2 (6 bases). Germline values: CDR1 SGDLS, CDR2 YYNGEE. The CDR3 has 13 residues. The germline V and J ends were trimmed by 4 bases and 6 bases, with 14 bases remaining between them. The DNA for the CDR3 is TGTGCCAGCAGCCCGGGGGACTTCGGCGAGCAGTACTTC. It codes for CASSPGDFGEQYF. Using reference TRBV9 and TRBJ2-7 for the parts outside the CDR3, the full variable domain is DSGVTQTPKHLITATGQRVTLRCSPRSGDLSVYWYQQSLDQGLQFLIQYYNGEERAKGNILERFSAQQFPDLHSELNLSSLELGDSALYFCASSPGDFGEQYFGPGTRLTVT.

V usage is TRBV10-2 and J usage is TRBJ1-2, with 7 bases that match TRBD1. The CDR3 contains 12 residues. V was pared by 6 bases and J by 4 bases, with 2 bases of the junction left unmatched. Germline CDR1 reads WSHSY; CDR2 reads SAAADI. The CDR3 nucleotides are TGCGCCAGCAGCGGGGACAGCTATGGCTACACCTTC. This gives the protein CASSGDSYGYTF.

The gene calls are TRBV27 and TRBJ2-2; D might be TRBD2 (5 bases). Looked up from germline, CDR1 is MNHEY and CDR2 is SMNVEV (reference sequence). This CDR3 is built from 15 residues. Trimming shortened V by 1 base and J by 3 bases, and 9 bases separated the two germline ends. For the CDR3, the DNA is TGTGCCAGCAGTTTATTTGGCGGGTACACCGGGGAGCTGTTTTTT. It encodes CASSLFGGYTGELFF.

This rearrangement joins TRBV27 to TRBJ2-5; 8 bases line up with TRBD2. The CDR3 covers 13 residues. Trimming removed 4 bases from V and 3 bases from J; junction bases left unmatched: 1. The germline gives CDR1 MNHEY, CDR2 SMNVEV (reference sequence). CDR3 region: CASSSRGEETQYF. CDR3 bases: TGTGCCAGCAGTTCGCGGGGGGAAGAGACCCAGTACTTC.